This TCR beta chain was recovered during a study of blood T cells in healthy people across ages. Looking at the study overall: Per two T cells, about one barcoded beta molecule was captured through template switching.

This clonotype was seen more than once but under ten times. Its antigen is still unknown. Sample-barcoded 5' priming and a J-beta primer mix drove a second PCR of 7 to 11 cycles. Every cDNA molecule bore a tag from a template-switch adaptor containing 12 random nucleotides. TCRdb reanalysed the 5' RACE reads using MiXCR and keeps one entry per CDR3 protein. Among around 900,000 distinct CDR3 sequences, about 28% were seen once, and the ten largest hold roughly 17%. Overall study findings and caveats: Aged donors had fewer naive CD4+ cells and lower diversity than long-lived donors. A roughly linear fall in TCR beta diversity per million T cells was seen with increasing age.

CDR3 length equals 13 residues. CDR1 and CDR2 from the germline V gene are WSHSY and SAAADI. Trimming pared 8 bases from V and 6 bases from J, leaving 17 bases between. Source material: blood. The sequence was obtained from a woman of 80 years or more in good health. The chain links TRBV10-2 to TRBJ2-7; a weak D match, TRBD1 (6 bases). CDR3 region: CASSQGGIREQYF. Here the CDR3 DNA reads TGCGCCAGCTCCCAAGGGGGAATCCGCGAGCAGTACTTC.